Listed below are T cell receptor beta chains from one sample, sequenced in a study of Tregs in tolerant kidney transplant recipients. Assay used: immunoSEQ multiplex PCR; TCRdb lists only in-frame clones, some missing. The sample lists roughly 64,000 clones; nearly 98% were seen once. Sequenced here: Tregs from blood, sampled before the transplant. The receptors originated from a human donor who received a combined kidney and bone marrow transplant. Both conserved end residues are trimmed from each CDR3. Clone size appears in some rows only: once, few, many, or a class for an expanded clone.

clone_size v_call cdr3_aa
. TRBV7-8 ASSRGQGEYYGYT
. TRBV4-3 ASSQDYQGATNTEAF
. TRBV28 ASRRQGAETQY
once TRBV11-3 ASSWAPGGWAGELF
. TRBV13 ASSANRGNTEAF
. TRBV7-2 ASSFTTGVGNTIY
. TRBV2 ASSGARIWTDTQY
. TRBV15 ATSGGGDNSPLH
. TRBV4-1 ASSQETRQAREQY
. TRBV10-3 AIRTSGNNEQF
. TRBV30 AWNFRVRGGEQY
. TRBV23-1 ASRVGRLNTEAF
. TRBV10-3 AISGDRTNEKLF
. TRBV13 ASSWGTGLNYGYT
. TRBV5-6 ASSPRTGWPNYGYT
. TRBV15 ATSRGGAGGSYT
. TRBV29-1 SVELSYEQF
. TRBV7-3 ANVPLATNIQY
. TRBV13 ASSLRDVDIQY
. TRBV28 ASSLRQGVKY
. TRBV18 ASSPQGGTEAF
. TRBV6-5 ASRNIYGYT
. TRBV10-3 AIRATSGGPSTDTQY
. TRBV19 ASRRGGLEGNQPQH
. TRBV5-1 ASSPLGQGVNSPLH
. TRBV9 ASSWTHAPGSIGEQF
. TRBV4-3 ASSPHRIRGGHNEQF
. TRBV11-3 ASSSGGGGDEKLF
. TRBV4-2 ASRQGGGWGANTGELF
. TRBV5-4 ASSLAGISSYNEQF
. TRBV6-9 ASSYGTSGGDETQY
. TRBV9 ASGPGLAAYEQY
once TRBV5-1 ASSRDIEITYEQY
. TRBV10-3 AISVSSVTDTQY
. TRBV18 ASSPYGHTTNEKLF
. TRBV29-1 SVRLAGGLVTDTQY
. TRBV7-9 ASSLRQNYGYT
. TRBV5-1 ASSLVQYTEAF
. TRBV5-6 ASTLRGGWDNQPQH
. TRBV7-9 ASTPQADTQY
. TRBV30 AWSVQGVPRRSEAF
. TRBV29-1 SGYRSETDTQY
. TRBV5-5 ASSSWGRQGRNTIY
. TRBV7-2 ASSTRTSGSPEQY
once TRBV19 ASNRQGAGGYT
once TRBV7-9 ASRFTTGELF
. TRBV20-1 SARVIETQY
. TRBV10-3 AISARSSGSYSYEQY
. TRBV28 ASSFLGGTDTQY
. TRBV7-2 ASSTGVAWTEAF
. TRBV2 ASRGGGMNTEAF
. TRBV9 ASSVGGGGSSYEQY
. TRBV9 ASSVGLSGSGGYT
. TRBV7-3 ASSFYGTSGSETGELF
. TRBV19 ASRASGSLWAGELF
. TRBV10-2 ASSRGPDRGPGGGYT
. TRBV27 ATHGTVHTEAF
once TRBV23-1 ASSQSGWRLRTYEQY
once TRBV11-3 ASSLEGGGAYYNEQF
. TRBV10-3 AITWDRLTGELF